The 28 T cell receptor beta chains given below trace back to one sample, sequenced in a study of T cell responses to AZD1222 COVID-19 vaccine. The method was immunoSEQ multiplex PCR; TCRdb's version includes in-frame clones alone and lacks a portion of them. The sample has just over 95,000 clones, 85% to 90% seen once. Source: peripheral blood, taken on day 0 of AZD1222 vaccination. These receptors came from an adult in good health.

This chain links TRBV6-5 with TRBJ1-1; D call uncertain. The length of the CDR3 is 15 residues. Germline assignment: CDR1 MNHEY and CDR2 SVGAGI. V shed 0 bases and J shed 3 bases, with 11 bases lying between them. DNA of the CDR3: TGTGCCAGCAGTTACTCGATAGAGGGTTACACTGAAGCTTTCTTT. It codes for CASSYSIEGYTEAFF.

The chain employs TRBV19 and TRBJ1-6; D is uncertain. Germline V CDR1 and CDR2: LNHDA, SQIVND (reference sequence). The CDR3 runs to 15 residues. The V and J ends lost 6 bases and 10 bases respectively, with 19 bases between them. The CDR3 nucleotides read TGTGCCAGTAGCTTCGACATGGGAATCCGGTCACCCCTCCACTTT. Translation gives CASSFDMGIRSPLHF.

The J gene is TRBJ1-5, the V gene TRBV28; 8 bases are a match to TRBD1. V lost 7 bases and J lost 4; bases outside the gene matches: 9. The germline CDR1 and CDR2 sequences are MDHEN and SYDVKM. The CDR3 contains 15 residues. The CDR3 DNA reads as TGTGCCAGCAACCTCTCCGACAGGGGAAATCAGCCCCAGCATTTT. This sequence encodes CASNLSDRGNQPQHF. The variable domain in full, with the rest retrieved from reference TRBV28 and TRBJ1-5, is DVKVTQSSRYLVKRTGEKVFLECVQDMDHENMFWYRQDPGLGLRLIYFSYDVKMKEKGDIPEGYSVSREKKERFSLILESASTNQTSMYLCASNLSDRGNQPQHFGDGTRLSIL.

V is TRBV7-9 and J is TRBJ2-2; D is uncertain. The V gene lost 8 bases and the J gene lost 3 bases, with 7 bases spanning the gap. CDR1 and CDR2 (germline): SEHNR, FQNEAQ (reference sequence). CDR3 length: 12 residues. The CDR3: CASGEDTGELFF. The CDR3 DNA reads as TGTGCCAGCGGGGAAGACACCGGGGAGCTGTTTTTT.

V usage is TRBV11-2 and J usage is TRBJ2-3, with D unresolved. Germline V gene lookup returns CDR1 SGHAT and CDR2 FQNNGV. This CDR3 is 16 amino acids long. Trimming removed 0 bases at V and 2 bases at J, with 12 bases between. The chain's CDR3 is CASSLDKGSSTDTQYF. Written as DNA, the CDR3 is TGTGCCAGCAGCTTAGATAAAGGCTCCTCCACAGATACGCAGTATTTT.

The sample holds a few counts of this clone. V gene TRBV2 combines with J gene TRBJ1-1; D ambiguous. The CDR3 runs 14 residues. With 4 bases removed from V and 4 bases from J, the gap between germline ends came to 13 bases. The germline CDR1 and CDR2 sequences are SNHLY and FYNNEI. In DNA, the CDR3 is TGTGCCAGCAGTGGTAGGGTAGGGAGCACTGAAGCTTTCTTT. Amino acids: CASSGRVGSTEAFF.

The chain couples TRBV28 to TRBJ2-7; D gene uncertain. CDR1 is MDHEN and CDR2 is SYDVKM in the germline V gene. The CDR3 runs 15 residues. With 3 bases removed from V and 2 bases from J, the gap between germline ends came to 14 bases. This CDR3 is CASSFTEEPPYEQYF. The CDR3 coding sequence is TGTGCCAGCAGTTTCACAGAGGAGCCACCCTACGAGCAGTACTTC. Supplemented by reference TRBV28 and TRBJ2-7, the full variable domain reads DVKVTQSSRYLVKRTGEKVFLECVQDMDHENMFWYRQDPGLGLRLIYFSYDVKMKEKGDIPEGYSVSREKKERFSLILESASTNQTSMYLCASSFTEEPPYEQYFGPGTRLTVT.

This chain connects TRBV10-1 to TRBJ1-1; 7 nucleotides line up with TRBD1. The CDR3 spans 13 residues. V lost 8 bases to trimming and J lost 0 bases; unmatched junction nucleotides: 3. The germline gives CDR1 WNHNN, CDR2 SYGVQD (reference sequence). CDR3 in amino acids: CASAGQLNTEAFF. The CDR3, as DNA: TGCGCCAGCGCGGGACAGCTGAACACTGAAGCTTTCTTT.

The gene calls are TRBV6-5 and TRBJ2-5; perhaps TRBD2 as D (7 bases). In germline, CDR1 is MNHEY, CDR2 SVGAGI. The V end was cut by 6 bases, the J end by 5 bases, with 13 bases between. CDR3 length: 13 amino acids. CDR3 bases: TGTGCCAGCAGAAGGGGGGGTTCTGAGACCCAGTACTTC. It translates to CASRRGGSETQYF.

The chain has TRBV5-1 and TRBJ2-7; D is ambiguous. With 2 bases removed from V and 0 bases from J, the gap between germline ends came to 9 bases. CDR1 SGHRS and CDR2 YFSETQ come from the germline V gene. The CDR3 runs 14 residues. CDR3: CASSFRLGSYEQYF. The CDR3 nucleotides read TGCGCCAGCAGCTTTAGACTTGGCTCCTACGAGCAGTACTTC.

The rearrangement uses TRBV10-3 and TRBJ2-6; 8 nucleotides align to TRBD1. Germline V gene data show CDR1 as ENHRY and CDR2 as SYGVKD. The trim removed 10 bases at V and 2 bases at J, leaving 7 bases unmatched. The CDR3 consists of 15 residues. The CDR3 sequence: CATLDRAAGANVLTF. As DNA, the CDR3 is TGTGCCACCCTGGACAGGGCAGCTGGGGCCAACGTCCTGACTTTC.

This clone was observed a single time. CDR3 sequence (DNA): TGCGCCAGCAGTGACTCGGGGCAGGGCCGATCCTACGAGCAGTACTTC. Its translation is CASSDSGQGRSYEQYF. The rearrangement links TRBV10-2 to TRBJ2-7; possibly TRBD1 or TRBD2 for D (5 bases each). The germline V gene has CDR1 WSHSY and CDR2 SAAADI. This CDR3 region has 16 residues. V was pared by 3 bases and J by 1 base, with 16 bases between.

DNA of the CDR3: TGTGCCAGCAGCTTAGAATCGGACAGGGAGGGCAATCAGCCCCAGCATTTT. This encodes CASSLESDREGNQPQHF. The rearrangement uses TRBV7-2 and TRBJ1-5, with 8 bases lining up with TRBD1. Unmatched junction bases numbered 7, after V lost 1 base and J lost 2 bases. This CDR3 is 17 amino acids long. Germline V gives CDR1 SGHTA, CDR2 FQGNSA.

The chain combines TRBV5-6 with TRBJ2-3, with 10 nucleotides matching TRBD2. Germline trimming cut 4 bases from V and 4 bases from J; bases unmatched to any gene: 6. The CDR3 spans 15 residues. Germline V gene sequence: CDR1 SGHDT, CDR2 YYEEEE. The CDR3 nucleotides are TGTGCCAGCAGCGGAGCGGGGGGGCAATCAGATACGCAGTATTTT. Translated: CASSGAGGQSDTQYF.

A few counts support this clone. The V gene is TRBV7-6, the J gene TRBJ1-1; no clear D. The germline V gene has CDR1 SGHVS and CDR2 FNYEAQ. V gave up 3 bases and J gave up 9 bases, with 11 bases separating them. The CDR3 has 12 residues. The chain's CDR3 is CASSLAGQQAFF. The CDR3 bases are TGTGCCAGCAGCTTGGCCGGGCAGCAAGCTTTCTTT.

This chain connects TRBV9 to TRBJ1-4; the D is unclear. V dropped 0 bases and J dropped 4 bases, with 10 bases sitting between them. The CDR3 consists of 15 residues. Germline CDR1 and CDR2: SGDLS and YYNGEE. The CDR3 reads CASSVEDGVNEKLFF. The CDR3 bases are TGTGCCAGCAGCGTAGAAGATGGAGTTAATGAAAAACTGTTTTTT.

The chain employs TRBV7-8 and TRBJ1-5, with D perhaps TRBD1 (6 bases). V was shortened by 5 bases and J by 1 base, with 12 bases between the two germline ends. This CDR3 comprises 15 residues. From germline, CDR1 is SGHVS and CDR2 FQNEAQ. This CDR3 reads CASSPQGGSNQPQHF. The CDR3 DNA reads as TGTGCCAGCAGCCCACAGGGTGGGAGCAATCAGCCCCAGCATTTT. Supplemented by reference TRBV7-8 and TRBJ1-5, the full variable domain reads GAGVSQSPRYKVAKRGQDVALRCDPISGHVSLFWYQQALGQGPEFLTYFQNEAQLDKSGLPSDRFFAERPEGSVSTLKIQRTQQEDSAVYLCASSPQGGSNQPQHFGDGTRLSIL.

The chain joins TRBV2 to TRBJ1-2; 11 bases match TRBD1. This CDR3 is built from 15 residues. J lost 7 bases, V lost 8 bases, and 12 bases had no gene match. CDR1 SNHLY and CDR2 FYNNEI come from the germline V gene. The CDR3 reads CASSLNGQGALGYTF. DNA for the CDR3: TGTGCCAGCTCACTTAACGGACAGGGGGCGCTTGGCTACACCTTC. The entire variable domain, with the rest obtained from reference TRBV2 and TRBJ1-2, is as follows: EPEVTQTPSHQVTQMGQEVILRCVPISNHLYFYWYRQILGQKVEFLVSFYNNEISEKSEIFDDQFSVERPDGSNFTLKIRSTKLEDSAMYFCASSLNGQGALGYTFGSGTRLTVV.

The chain is built from TRBV7-2 and TRBJ2-7; 11 positions match TRBD1. This CDR3 region has 16 residues. The germline V gene has CDR1 SGHTA and CDR2 FQGNSA. V was pared by 3 bases and J by 4 bases, with 8 bases of the junction left unmatched. CDR3 loop: CASSFTGTGGSYEQYF. In nucleotides, the CDR3 is TGTGCCAGCAGCTTTACCGGGACAGGGGGGTCTTACGAGCAGTACTTC.

The chain couples TRBV27 to TRBJ1-5; D is perhaps TRBD1 (5 bases). The CDR3 totals 17 residues. V lost 0 bases and J lost 9, with 21 bases in between. Germline CDR1 MNHEY, CDR2 SMNVEV (reference sequence). As DNA, the CDR3 is TGTGCCAGCAGTTTATCGGGGGTTTCGGGACGGCTGGCGCCCCAGCATTTT. Translated, it gives CASSLSGVSGRLAPQHF.

This chain joins TRBV5-8 and TRBJ2-5; D is perhaps TRBD2 (6 bases). V was clipped by 0 bases and J by 4 bases, with 13 bases between them. The CDR3 is 15 amino acids. Per the germline V gene, CDR1 is SGHTS and CDR2 is YDEGEE. The chain's CDR3 is CASSLVGGAGETQYF. In nucleotides, the CDR3 is TGTGCCAGCAGCTTGGTTGGAGGGGCCGGAGAGACCCAGTACTTC.

The chain joins TRBV7-9 to TRBJ1-1, with TRBD1 as a possible D gene (6 bases). The CDR3 is 15 residues long. Per the germline V gene, CDR1 is SEHNR and CDR2 is FQNEAQ (reference sequence). V was trimmed by 6 bases and J by 3 bases, leaving 17 bases between them. CDR3 sequence: CASSQGPGRDTEAFF. CDR3 nucleotide sequence: TGTGCCAGCAGTCAGGGGCCCGGGAGAGACACTGAAGCTTTCTTT.

The V and J genes are TRBV10-1 and TRBJ1-6; D is ambiguous. Trimming shortened V by 3 bases and J by 5 bases, and 8 bases separated the two germline ends. The CDR3 contains 14 residues. The germline CDR1 and CDR2 sequences are WNHNN and SYGVQD (reference sequence). The CDR3 protein is CASSESADNSPLHF. CDR3 nucleotide sequence: TGCGCCAGCAGTGAATCGGCCGATAATTCACCCCTCCACTTT.

The chain employs TRBV9 and TRBJ1-5; no clear D. Germline V gene sequence: CDR1 SGDLS, CDR2 YYNGEE. The V gene lost 0 bases and the J gene lost 6 bases, with 10 bases spanning the gap. There are 14 residues in the CDR3. The CDR3 nucleotides are TGTGCCAGCAGCGTAGCTATTTCCGGTCAGCCCCAGCATTTT. Its translation is CASSVAISGQPQHF.

The rearrangement joins TRBV5-1 to TRBJ1-1, with TRBD1 identical over 7 bases. V was clipped by 6 bases and J by 1 base; unmatched bases: 15. The germline CDR1 and CDR2 sequences are SGHRS and YFSETQ. This CDR3 comprises 17 residues. CDR3 in DNA: TGCGCCAGCAAACCCCGGGACAGTTATGGTTCGAACACTGAAGCTTTCTTT. This encodes CASKPRDSYGSNTEAFF.

The chain recombines TRBV29-1 with TRBJ1-1; D possibly corresponds to TRBD1 (5 bases). Per germline, CDR1 SQVTM and CDR2 ANQGSEA. The germline V and J ends were trimmed by 4 bases and 10 bases, with 13 bases remaining between them. CDR3 size: 11 residues. This chain's CDR3 is CSVVRELGAFF. CDR3 DNA sequence: TGCAGCGTTGTCAGGGAGTTGGGAGCTTTCTTT.

V usage is TRBV18 and J usage is TRBJ1-1; D is uncertain. The length of the CDR3 is 14 residues. V lost 1 base to trimming and J lost 2 bases, with 8 bases between them. From germline, CDR1 is KGHSH and CDR2 LQKENI. CDR3 region: CASSPQVGNTEAFF. The CDR3 DNA reads as TGTGCCAGCTCACCACAAGTGGGAAACACTGAAGCTTTCTTT.

The genes are TRBV7-2 and TRBJ2-3; D not certain. Trimming cost V 4 bases and J 2 bases, with 13 bases left between them. Germline CDR1 and CDR2: SGHTA and FQGNSA. The CDR3 runs to 15 residues. The CDR3 spells CASSSRILITDTQYF. The CDR3, as DNA: TGTGCCAGCAGCTCCCGAATACTGATCACAGATACGCAGTATTTT. The whole variable domain, remainder taken from reference TRBV7-2 and TRBJ2-3, is GAGVSQSPSNKVTEKGKDVELRCDPISGHTALYWYRQSLGQGLEFLIYFQGNSAPDKSGLPSDRFSAERTGGSVSTLTIQRTQQEDSAVYLCASSSRILITDTQYFGPGTRLTVL.